There are a few counts of the clone carrying this T cell receptor beta chain. Its target is not known. TCRdb re-derived calls from the 5' RACE reads in MiXCR, one entry per CDR3 protein. The repertoire has 250,000 to 350,000 distinct CDR3 sequences, 20% of them found once; the top ten carry about 8.2%. This entry is derived from a study of CD8 T cells in ankylosing spondylitis. Study observations and caveats: From matched ankylosing spondylitis synovial fluid, disease-linked clones were reportedly recovered at significantly enriched levels.

The sequenced material came from blood, either unsorted or a sorted T cell fraction (not recorded which). This TCR came from a male donor with ankylosing spondylitis or in good health (not recorded which).

CDR3 sequence: CASSPPSGSPREQFF. The CDR3 region has the DNA TGTGCCAGCAGTCCTCCTAGCGGGAGCCCAAGGGAGCAGTTCTTC. The chain joins TRBV6-1 to TRBJ2-1, with 10 bases lining up with TRBD2. Germline assignment: CDR1 MNHNS and CDR2 SASEGT. CDR3 length: 15 residues. The junction had 11 bases not matched to a gene; V was cut back by 5 bases and J by 10 bases.